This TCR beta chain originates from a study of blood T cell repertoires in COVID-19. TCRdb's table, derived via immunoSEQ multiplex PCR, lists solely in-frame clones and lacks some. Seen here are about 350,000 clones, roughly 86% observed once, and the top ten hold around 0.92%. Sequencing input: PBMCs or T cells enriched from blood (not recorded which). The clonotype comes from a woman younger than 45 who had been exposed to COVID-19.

The CDR3 reads CASSQSATAEAFF. As DNA, the CDR3 is TGTGCCAGCAGCCAAAGTGCGACAGCTGAAGCTTTCTTT. The chain joins TRBV7-9 to TRBJ1-1; weak D call: TRBD1 (5 bases). The V end was cut by 5 bases, the J end by 6 bases, with 13 bases between. The CDR3 contains 13 residues. From germline, CDR1 is SEHNR and CDR2 FQNEAQ (reference sequence).